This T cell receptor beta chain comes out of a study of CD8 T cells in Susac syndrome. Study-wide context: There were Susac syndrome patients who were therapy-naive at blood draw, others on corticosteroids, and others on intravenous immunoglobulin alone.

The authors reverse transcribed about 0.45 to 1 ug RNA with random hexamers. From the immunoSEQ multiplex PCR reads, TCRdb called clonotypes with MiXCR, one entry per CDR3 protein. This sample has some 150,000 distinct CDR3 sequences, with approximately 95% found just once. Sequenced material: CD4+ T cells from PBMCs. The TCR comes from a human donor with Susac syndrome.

This CDR3 is CASSSFSGGAGTSSYNEQFF. CDR3 bases: TGTGCCAGCAGCTCATTTAGCGGGGGGGCCGGGACCAGCTCCTACAATGAGCAGTTCTTC. The rearrangement uses TRBV11-1 and TRBJ2-1, with TRBD2 identical over 11 bases. Looked up from germline, CDR1 is SGHAT and CDR2 is FQDESV (reference sequence). J lost 0 bases, V lost 4 bases, and 14 bases had no gene match. The length of the CDR3 is 20 residues. Full variable domain (remainder filled in from reference TRBV11-1 and TRBJ2-1): EAEVAQSPRYKITEKSQAVAFWCDPISGHATLYWYRQILGQGPELLVQFQDESVVDDSQLPKDRFSAERLKGVDSTLKIQPAELGDSAMYLCASSSFSGGAGTSSYNEQFFGPGTRLTVL.